The 9 T cell receptor beta chains reported below all come from one sample, sequenced in a study of shared clonotypes between healthy human individuals. Sequencing was performed with immunoSEQ multiplex PCR; in TCRdb, only in-frame clones are kept and a portion is missing. The sample records millions of clones, 85% to 95% being singletons. Sequenced: naive CD4+ T cells sorted from blood. Subset reported: CD45RA+ positively selected. The receptors shown here come from a young man in good health.

This clone was counted a single time. The junction shows a germline mismatch at one end, possibly a read error. V is TRBV7-7 and J is TRBJ2-5; the D gene is possibly TRBD2 (6 bases). This CDR3 region has 16 residues. Germline V gene data show CDR1 as SSHAT and CDR2 as FNYEAQ (reference sequence). The CDR3, as DNA: TGTGCTAGCAGCGCCCAGGAGTTGCGGGGTCAAGAGACCCAGTACTTC. This sequence encodes CASSAQELRGQETQYF.

The chain joins TRBV19 to TRBJ2-2; D gene uncertain. CDR3 length: 13 residues. Between the trimmed V and J ends, which lost 6 bases and 2 bases, there was a span of 7 bases. Germline V gene data show CDR1 as LNHDA and CDR2 as SQIVND (reference sequence). The CDR3 loop is CASRERNTGELFF. The CDR3 DNA follows: TGTGCCAGTAGGGAGAGAAACACCGGGGAGCTGTTTTTT.

The chain employs TRBV5-1 and TRBJ2-2; 9 bases map to TRBD2. The CDR3 length is 16 residues. Trimming removed 4 bases from V and 0 bases from J; junction bases left unmatched: 4. Germline V CDR1 and CDR2: SGHRS, YFSETQ. CDR3 DNA: TGCGCCAGCAGCCAATCTAGCGGGACGAACACCGGGGAGCTGTTTTTT. This encodes CASSQSSGTNTGELFF.

The gene calls are TRBV5-1 and TRBJ2-5; D remains unclear. The V end lost 0 bases, the J end lost 4 bases, and 10 bases lay between the germline ends. CDR1 and CDR2 (germline): SGHRS, YFSETQ. The CDR3 totals 14 residues. The chain's CDR3 is CASSLDVASETQYF. Here the CDR3 DNA reads TGCGCCAGCAGCTTGGACGTGGCCTCAGAGACCCAGTACTTC.

J is TRBJ1-5 and V is TRBV4-1, with D maybe TRBD1 (5 bases). CDR1 and CDR2 from the germline V gene are MGHRA and YSYEKL. The CDR3 loop spans 18 amino acids. Trimming took off 1 base at V and 0 bases at J, with 16 bases between the two ends. CDR3 in amino acids: CASSQVPTQGASNQPQHF. Written as DNA, the CDR3 is TGCGCCAGCAGCCAAGTCCCGACTCAGGGAGCTAGCAATCAGCCCCAGCATTTT.

This clone was seen just once. J is TRBJ2-7 and V is TRBV19, with D perhaps TRBD2 (6 bases). Germline V CDR1 and CDR2: LNHDA, SQIVND (reference sequence). Trimming removed 5 bases from V and 4 bases from J, with 18 bases in between. CDR3 size: 15 residues. The CDR3: CASSPGDLSGYEQYF. The CDR3 DNA reads TGTGCCAGTAGTCCCGGGGACTTAAGTGGATACGAGCAGTACTTC.

This chain links TRBV4-1 with TRBJ1-1; maybe TRBD1 (5 bases). There are 16 residues in the CDR3. Trimming took 4 bases from V and 4 from J, leaving 19 bases between them. CDR1 is MGHRA and CDR2 is YSYEKL in the germline V gene. This CDR3 is CASSPPRNTGTTEAFF. The CDR3 nucleotides are TGCGCCAGCAGCCCCCCCCGAAATACGGGGACCACTGAAGCTTTCTTT.

The chain has TRBV30 and TRBJ1-4, with TRBD1 matching over 7 bases. The CDR3 totals 14 residues. Germline V gene data show CDR1 as GTSNPN and CDR2 as SVGIG (reference sequence). V shed 3 bases and J 7 bases; nucleotides not matched to a gene: 8. CDR3 nucleotide sequence: TGTGCCTGGAGAATACAGGGGTGGAGTGAAAAACTGTTTTTT. Encoded protein: CAWRIQGWSEKLFF.

The CDR3 bases are TGTGCCTGGACAAAACAGGGTACCGAGACCCAGTACTTC. Its translation is CAWTKQGTETQYF. The V gene is TRBV30, the J gene TRBJ2-5; a possible D gene is TRBD1 (6 bases). The CDR3 has 13 amino acids. Germline-derived CDR1 and CDR2 are GTSNPN and SVGIG (reference sequence). V lost 4 bases and J lost 5, with 14 bases in between.